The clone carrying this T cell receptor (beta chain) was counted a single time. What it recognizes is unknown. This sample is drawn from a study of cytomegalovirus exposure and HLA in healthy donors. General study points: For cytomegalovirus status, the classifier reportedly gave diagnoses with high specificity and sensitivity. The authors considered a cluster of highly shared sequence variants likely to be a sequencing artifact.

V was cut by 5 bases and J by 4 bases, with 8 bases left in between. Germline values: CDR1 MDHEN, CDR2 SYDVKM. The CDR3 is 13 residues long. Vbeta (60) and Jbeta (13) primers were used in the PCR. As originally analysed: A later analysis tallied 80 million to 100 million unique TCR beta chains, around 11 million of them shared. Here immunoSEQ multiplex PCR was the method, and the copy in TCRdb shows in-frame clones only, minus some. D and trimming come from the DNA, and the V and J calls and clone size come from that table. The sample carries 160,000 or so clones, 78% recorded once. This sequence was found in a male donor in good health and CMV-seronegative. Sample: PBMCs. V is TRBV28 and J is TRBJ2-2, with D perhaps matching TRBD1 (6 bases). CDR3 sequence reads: CASSPDSTGELFF. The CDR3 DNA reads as TGTGCCAGCAGTCCGGACAGCACCGGGGAGCTGTTTTTT.